The 19 T cell receptor beta chains reported below all come from one sample, sequenced in a study of blood T cell repertoires in COVID-19. Sequenced by immunoSEQ multiplex PCR; TCRdb stores in-frame clones only, minus some. The sample lists almost 65,000 clones, about 88% seen once, with 40% to 45% in the top ten. Material for sequencing was peripheral blood. All receptors come from a woman aged 55-69 years with COVID-19, enrolled during active disease.

In its sample, this clone was seen once. CDR3 residues: CATSDWGGEWETQYF. In nucleotides, the CDR3 is TGTGCCACCAGTGATTGGGGAGGGGAGTGGGAGACCCAGTACTTC. J is TRBJ2-5 and V is TRBV24-1, with 7 bases lining up with TRBD2. The CDR3 is 15 amino acids. V lost 2 bases, J lost 5 bases, and 7 bases stayed unmatched. Germline V lookup: CDR1 KGHDR, CDR2 SFDVKD.

The CDR3 DNA is TGTGCCAGCGGGACAGGGGAGACGATATACAATGAGCAGTTCTTC. This translates into CASGTGETIYNEQFF. J is TRBJ2-1 and V is TRBV11-3, with TRBD1 matching over 10 bases. Germline CDR1 reads SGHNT; CDR2 reads YENEEA. CDR3 size: 15 residues. V lost 8 bases, J lost 4 bases, and 8 bases stayed unmatched.

Notes on this clone: The junction shows a germline mismatch at one end, possibly a read error. The rearrangement joins TRBV10-3 to TRBJ1-2; D may be TRBD1 (5 bases). Germline values: CDR1 ENHRY, CDR2 SYGVKD. The CDR3 length is 11 residues. CDR3 protein: CAISADRSPRF. The CDR3, as DNA: TGTGCCATCAGTGCAGACAGAAGTCCGCGATTC.

The J gene is TRBJ1-4, the V gene TRBV29-1, with no clear D. From germline, CDR1 is SQVTM and CDR2 ANQGSEA. Trimming shortened V by 6 bases and J by 2 bases, and 13 bases separated the two germline ends. This CDR3 comprises 14 residues. The CDR3 nucleotides are TGCAGCGTCGTCGGGGTGGCTACTAATGAAAAACTGTTTTTT. Its protein is CSVVGVATNEKLFF.

As concerns this clone: One junction end disagrees with the germline gene, perhaps due to a read error. This chain joins TRBV6-5 and TRBJ2-7, with D maybe TRBD1 (6 bases). CDR3 length: 14 amino acids. From germline, CDR1 is MNHEY and CDR2 SVGAGI. The DNA for the CDR3 is TGTGCCAGCACCCATCTACAGGGCTCCCACGAGCAGTACTTC. Amino acids: CASTHLQGSHEQYF.

This clone showed up just once. This chain links TRBV6-2 or TRBV6-3 with TRBJ2-5; TRBD2 agrees at 9 bases. Trimming at V came to 5 bases and at J to 5 bases, leaving 3 bases not matched to a gene. Germline CDR1 reads MNHEY; CDR2 reads SVGEGT. CDR3 length: 13 residues. The CDR3 DNA reads as TGTGCCAGCAGTCTGGCGGGAGGGGAGACCCAGTACTTC. Translated: CASSLAGGETQYF.

The V call is TRBV18, the J call TRBJ1-6; 7 positions match TRBD1. After removal of 4 bases from V and 10 bases from J, the junction contained 7 bases not matched to a gene. This CDR3 is built from 14 residues. The germline V gene encodes CDR1 KGHSH and CDR2 LQKENI. The chain's CDR3 is CASSLGTEGSPLHF. As DNA, the CDR3 is TGTGCCAGCTCACTTGGGACAGAAGGGTCACCCCTCCACTTT. The full variable domain, its missing parts supplied by reference TRBV18 and TRBJ1-6, is NAGVMQNPRHLVRRRGQEARLRCSPMKGHSHVYWYRQLPEEGLKFMVYLQKENIIDESGMPKERFSAEFPKEGPSILRIQQVVRGDSAAYFCASSLGTEGSPLHFGNGTRLTVT.

This clone was recorded once. The chain couples TRBV2 to TRBJ2-6; TRBD1 might be the D (6 bases). Germline V gene sequence: CDR1 SNHLY, CDR2 FYNNEI. The length of the CDR3 is 17 residues. Trimming pared 7 bases from V and 0 bases from J, leaving 16 bases between. DNA for the CDR3: TGTGCCAGCACCTCGACAGGCACCTACTCTGGGGCCAACGTCCTGACTTTC. Translating it yields CASTSTGTYSGANVLTF.

A single count supports this clone. The chain links TRBV27 to TRBJ2-7; the match to TRBD2 covers 9 bases. CDR1 is MNHEY and CDR2 is SMNVEV in the germline V gene (reference sequence). The CDR3 is 15 residues long. J gave up 4 bases and V 6 bases, and 10 bases lay outside the gene matches. CDR3 loop: CASRRGGLYFYEQYF. For the CDR3, the DNA is TGTGCCAGCAGGCGGGGGGGACTTTATTTTTACGAGCAGTACTTC.

J is TRBJ1-1 and V is TRBV7-9, with a possible D match to TRBD1 (5 bases). Looked up from germline, CDR1 is SEHNR and CDR2 is FQNEAQ (reference sequence). The CDR3 runs 13 residues. Trimming took off 4 bases at V and 1 base at J, with 7 bases between the two ends. CDR3 protein: CASSSQGNTEAFF. CDR3 DNA sequence: TGTGCCAGCAGCTCTCAGGGGAACACTGAAGCTTTCTTT. Drawing the rest from reference TRBV7-9 and TRBJ1-1, the complete variable domain is DTGVSQNPRHKITKRGQNVTFRCDPISEHNRLYWYRQTLGQGPEFLTYFQNEAQLEKSRLLSDRFSAERPKGSFSTLEIQRTEQGDSAMYLCASSSQGNTEAFFGQGTRLTVV.

This rearrangement joins TRBV4-3 to TRBJ2-2, with 8 bases that match TRBD2. The CDR3 consists of 18 residues. Unmatched junction bases numbered 13, after V lost 0 bases and J lost 7 bases. CDR1 and CDR2 from the germline V gene are LGHNA and YSLEER. The CDR3 protein is CASSQEVWGTRFGGELFF. The CDR3 DNA sequence: TGCGCCAGCAGCCAAGAGGTGTGGGGGACTAGATTTGGCGGGGAGCTGTTTTTT.

This clone was detected once. The V and J genes are TRBV7-2 and TRBJ1-1, with TRBD1 matching over 7 bases. With 2 bases clipped from V and 5 bases from J, the junction kept 14 bases outside the gene matches. Germline lookup yields CDR1 SGHTA and CDR2 FQGNSA. The CDR3 contains 17 residues. The CDR3 protein is CASSLPGQAEGRTEAFF. Written as DNA, the CDR3 is TGTGCCAGCAGCTTACCCGGACAGGCCGAGGGGCGGACTGAAGCTTTCTTT.

The rearrangement uses TRBV27 and TRBJ2-7, with TRBD2 matching over 11 bases. Germline V gene lookup returns CDR1 MNHEY and CDR2 SMNVEV (reference sequence). V lost 4 bases to trimming and J lost 0 bases; unmatched junction nucleotides: 2. The CDR3 is 15 residues long. CDR3 residues: CASSSTSGISYEQYF. The CDR3 region has the DNA TGTGCCAGCAGTTCGACTAGCGGGATCTCCTACGAGCAGTACTTC.

The chain links TRBV4-3 to TRBJ1-4; 9 nucleotides align to TRBD1. Trimming took 1 base from V and 4 from J; bases not matched to a gene: 7. Germline V CDR1 and CDR2: LGHNA, YSLEER. The CDR3 extends over 17 amino acids. The chain's CDR3 is CASSQVQGAEVNEKLFF. CDR3 nucleotides: TGCGCCAGCAGCCAAGTACAGGGGGCTGAGGTTAATGAAAAACTGTTTTTT.

The J gene is TRBJ1-2, the V gene TRBV18, with 7 nucleotides matching TRBD1. Germline CDR1 is KGHSH and CDR2 is LQKENI. CDR3 length equals 12 residues. V lost 5 bases and J lost 6; bases outside the gene matches: 3. The CDR3 region has the DNA TGTGCCAGCTCAGGGACAGAAGATGGCTACACCTTC. It is translated as CASSGTEDGYTF.

This chain connects TRBV11-2 to TRBJ2-2; weak D call: TRBD1 (6 bases). The CDR3 has 15 amino acids. Deletions cut 2 bases from V and 1 base from J, with 8 bases between. The V gene's germline CDR1 is SGHAT and CDR2 FQNNGV. CDR3 sequence: CASSLWTENTGELFF. Written as DNA, the CDR3 is TGTGCCAGCAGCTTATGGACAGAGAACACCGGGGAGCTGTTTTTT.

As to this clone: The junction and the germline gene differ at one end; a read error may be behind it. V is TRBV6-5 and J is TRBJ1-2; TRBD1 matches at 7 bases. CDR1 is MNHEY, CDR2 SVGAGI, per germline. The CDR3 loop spans 15 amino acids. CDR3 DNA sequence: TGTGCCAGCACTTACTCTCCAGGGGGTGGCTATGGCTACACCTTC. Encoded protein: CASTYSPGGGYGYTF.

This clone was seen once. The rearrangement joins TRBV2 to TRBJ1-5; a weak D match, TRBD1 (5 bases). Germline values: CDR1 SNHLY, CDR2 FYNNEI. The CDR3 is 14 residues long. Trimming took off 3 bases at V and 2 bases at J, with 8 bases between the two ends. CDR3 DNA: TGTGCCAGCAGTGACAGGGTTGGCAATCAGCCCCAGCATTTT. Residues: CASSDRVGNQPQHF.

The V gene is TRBV6-5, the J gene TRBJ2-7; the D gene is possibly TRBD1 (6 bases). The CDR3 sequence is 13 residues long. V gave up 2 bases and J gave up 1 base, with 6 bases separating them. Looked up from germline, CDR1 is MNHEY and CDR2 is SVGAGI. The CDR3 here is CASSYGQSYEQYF. Written as DNA, the CDR3 is TGTGCCAGCAGTTACGGACAGTCCTACGAGCAGTACTTC.